What follows are 27 T cell receptor beta chains derived from one specimen sequenced in a study of early T cells in non-severe SARS-CoV-2 infection. Using its own MiXCR run on the 5' RACE reads, TCRdb lists one record per CDR3 protein. This table has around 30,000 distinct CDR3 sequences, 5.5% to 7.5% appearing once. Sequencing used whole blood. The receptors stem from an adult who was a healthcare worker with PCR-confirmed SARS-CoV-2 infection or an uninfected control (not recorded which).

In its sample, this clonotype was seen a few times. This sequence joins TRBV2 and TRBJ2-1; maybe TRBD2 (6 bases). V was pared by 10 bases and J by 3 bases, with 13 bases between. Germline V gives CDR1 SNHLY, CDR2 FYNNEI. This CDR3 spans 13 amino acids. CDR3 in amino acids: CAITGTDYNEQFF. The CDR3 coding sequence is TGTGCCATCACCGGGACTGACTACAATGAGCAGTTCTTC.

This clonotype was seen a handful of times. The CDR3 DNA is TGTGCCAGCAGGAGACTAGCGGGGAAGTTCACCGGGGAGCTGTTTTTT. Translated, it gives CASRRLAGKFTGELFF. The J gene is TRBJ2-2, the V gene TRBV6-6, with TRBD2 matching over 11 bases. This CDR3 spans 16 amino acids. With V trimmed by 6 bases and J by 4 bases, 7 bases remained unmatched. Germline V CDR1 and CDR2: MNHNY, SVGAGI (reference sequence).

This clonotype was seen many times. The J gene is TRBJ2-7, the V gene TRBV18, with D perhaps matching TRBD2 (5 bases). The V and J ends lost 3 bases and 6 bases respectively, with 12 bases between them. Germline CDR1 KGHSH, CDR2 LQKENI. The CDR3 extends over 13 amino acids. CDR3 region: CASSPEGYGEQYF. DNA for the CDR3: TGTGCCAGCTCACCTGAGGGTTATGGCGAGCAGTACTTC. The full variable domain, with the rest looked up from reference TRBV18 and TRBJ2-7, is NAGVMQNPRHLVRRRGQEARLRCSPMKGHSHVYWYRQLPEEGLKFMVYLQKENIIDESGMPKERFSAEFPKEGPSILRIQQVVRGDSAAYFCASSPEGYGEQYFGPGTRLTVT.

The chain employs TRBV28 and TRBJ2-7; D might be TRBD2 (6 bases). The CDR3 loop spans 13 amino acids. The V end lost 8 bases, the J end lost 3 bases, and 14 bases lay between the germline ends. The germline V gene encodes CDR1 MDHEN and CDR2 SYDVKM. The CDR3 region has the DNA TGTGCCAGCCTAAGTGCGGGGCTCTACGAGCAGTACTTC. Amino acid sequence: CASLSAGLYEQYF.

This clonotype has a handful of counts. This chain links TRBV7-8 with TRBJ2-5; TRBD2 aligns across 8 bases. CDR1 and CDR2 from the germline V gene are SGHVS and FQNEAQ. J gave up 2 bases and V 8 bases, and 7 bases lay outside the gene matches. The CDR3 has 14 residues. The CDR3 DNA reads as TGTGCCAGCGGAGGGAGCGGGGGACAAGAGACCCAGTACTTC. Protein sequence: CASGGSGGQETQYF.

This clonotype was counted ten times or more. The chain has TRBV10-3 and TRBJ2-1, with TRBD2 matching 11 bases. The ends lost 7 bases at V and 7 bases at J; junction bases unmatched: 9. This CDR3 spans 15 amino acids. Germline assignment: CDR1 ENHRY and CDR2 SYGVKD. CDR3 bases: TGTGCCATCAACAAAGGACTAGCGGGTCTTAATGAGCAGTTCTTC. As protein: CAINKGLAGLNEQFF.

The rearrangement uses TRBV6-2 or TRBV6-3 and TRBJ1-4; 7 bases map to TRBD1. V gave up 5 bases and J gave up 8 bases; unmatched junction bases: 11. This CDR3 has 15 amino acids. CDR1 and CDR2 (germline): MNHEY, SVGEGT. The CDR3 protein is CASSDRAADWEKLFF. In DNA form, the CDR3 reads TGTGCCAGCAGTGACAGGGCGGCGGATTGGGAAAAACTGTTTTTT.

Many counts were recorded for this clonotype. This chain links TRBV12-3 or TRBV12-4 with TRBJ2-1, with D possibly matching TRBD2 (6 bases). The length of the CDR3 is 15 residues. The V end lost 5 bases, the J end lost 3 bases, and 14 bases lay between the germline ends. CDR3 nucleotide sequence: TGTGCCAGCAGTCCAGGAGGGCAGATCTACAATGAGCAGTTCTTC. Its translation is CASSPGGQIYNEQFF.

This clonotype was seen at least ten times. This chain uses TRBV7-2 with TRBJ2-7; 9 bases align to TRBD2. This CDR3 spans 14 amino acids. CDR1 is SGHTA and CDR2 is FQGNSA in the germline V gene. V dropped 5 bases and J dropped 7; count of bases not matched to a gene: 9. The CDR3 protein is CASSGQRGVGEQYF. The CDR3 DNA reads as TGTGCCAGCAGCGGTCAGCGGGGGGTTGGTGAGCAGTACTTC.

This clonotype was picked up many times. CDR3 sequence (DNA): TGTGCCAGCGACCGTCGTTGGTCACCCCTCCACTTT. It is translated as CASDRRWSPLHF. This chain joins TRBV28 and TRBJ1-6; D remains unclear. This CDR3 contains 12 residues. Germline V gives CDR1 MDHEN, CDR2 SYDVKM. Trimming removed 8 bases from V and 10 bases from J, with 12 bases in between.

The V call is TRBV7-9, the J call TRBJ2-1, with D possibly matching TRBD2 (5 bases). The germline gives CDR1 SEHNR, CDR2 FQNEAQ (reference sequence). V lost 4 bases to trimming and J lost 0 bases, with 13 bases between them. This CDR3 spans 16 amino acids. CDR3 amino acids: CASSYPAAHSYNEQFF. CDR3 bases: TGTGCCAGCAGCTACCCAGCGGCACACTCCTACAATGAGCAGTTCTTC.

Ten or more counts support this clonotype. This chain joins TRBV6-5 and TRBJ2-2; TRBD2 matches at 11 bases. The CDR3 runs 15 residues. The V segment lost 6 bases and the J segment 4 bases; nucleotides outside the gene matches: 4. CDR1 and CDR2 (germline): MNHEY, SVGAGI. The CDR3 region is CASSRGLAVTGELFF. The CDR3 region has the DNA TGTGCCAGCAGCCGGGGACTAGCGGTCACCGGGGAGCTGTTTTTT.

At least ten counts were recorded for this clonotype. This rearrangement joins TRBV10-3 to TRBJ1-2, with D maybe TRBD1 (6 bases). With 3 bases removed from V and 4 bases from J, the gap between germline ends came to 18 bases. Germline CDR1 ENHRY, CDR2 SYGVKD. CDR3 length equals 16 residues. In nucleotides, the CDR3 is TGTGCCATCAGTGATCCCACCAGGGGAAGCGGCTATGGCTACACCTTC. Its protein is CAISDPTRGSGYGYTF.

This clonotype was seen many times. The gene calls are TRBV20-1 and TRBJ2-7; no definite D call. Between the trimmed V and J ends, which lost 2 bases and 9 bases, there was a span of 14 bases. Germline lookup yields CDR1 DFQATT and CDR2 SNEGSKA (reference sequence). This CDR3 contains 12 residues. The CDR3 nucleotides read TGCAGTGCTAGATCCGGGTTAAGGTGGCAGTACTTC. Translating gives CSARSGLRWQYF.

A few counts support this clonotype. This chain uses TRBV20-1 with TRBJ2-3; D may be TRBD2 (5 bases). Germline V gene lookup returns CDR1 DFQATT and CDR2 SNEGSKA (reference sequence). Trimming pared 0 bases from V and 1 base from J, leaving 8 bases between. The CDR3 loop spans 14 amino acids. CDR3 amino acids: CSARDDYGTDTQYF. The CDR3 coding sequence is TGCAGTGCTAGAGATGACTACGGCACAGATACGCAGTATTTT.

This clonotype has a count of ten or more. The chain recombines TRBV24-1 with TRBJ2-5; no firm D call. The CDR3 totals 14 residues. CDR1 is KGHDR, CDR2 SFDVKD, per germline. The V end was cut by 3 bases, the J end by 5 bases, with 12 bases between. The CDR3 reads CATSDANLEETQYF. The CDR3 DNA sequence: TGTGCCACCAGTGATGCAAACCTGGAGGAGACCCAGTACTTC.

This clonotype was observed many times. V and J are TRBV7-9 and TRBJ2-2; no clear D gene. Trimming stripped 2 bases from V and 7 bases from J, with 11 bases between. The germline CDR1 and CDR2 sequences are SEHNR and FQNEAQ (reference sequence). This CDR3 comprises 14 residues. The CDR3 loop reads CASSLSVTVGELFF. The CDR3 nucleotides are TGTGCCAGCAGCTTATCAGTAACGGTCGGGGAGCTGTTTTTT.

This clonotype was seen ten or more times. The chain links TRBV7-2 to TRBJ2-2; 8 bases agree with TRBD1. The germline V gene encodes CDR1 SGHTA and CDR2 FQGNSA. The junction had 0 bases not matched to a gene; V was cut back by 1 base and J by 5 bases. This CDR3 is built from 14 residues. The CDR3 DNA reads TGTGCCAGCAGCTTAGACAGGGGGACCGGGGAGCTGTTTTTT. Translation gives CASSLDRGTGELFF.

This clonotype was observed at least ten times. J is TRBJ1-1 and V is TRBV20-1; perhaps TRBD1 as D (6 bases). The CDR3 is made up of 14 amino acids. CDR1 and CDR2 from the germline V gene are DFQATT and SNEGSKA (reference sequence). Trimming left V 3 bases short and J 0 bases short, with 11 bases between. CDR3 protein: CSASQGSLNTEAFF. The CDR3 DNA sequence: TGCAGTGCTAGTCAGGGGTCCCTGAACACTGAAGCTTTCTTT.

This clonotype was seen a handful of times. The chain joins TRBV6-2 or TRBV6-3 to TRBJ2-7; possible D gene TRBD1, 5 bases. Per the germline V gene, CDR1 is MNHEY and CDR2 is SVGEGT. The CDR3 is made up of 12 amino acids. The germline V and J ends were trimmed by 6 bases and 3 bases, with 9 bases remaining between them. This CDR3 is CASSTQGYEQYF. CDR3 DNA: TGTGCCAGCAGCACGCAGGGCTACGAGCAGTACTTC.

This clonotype was seen only a few times. V gene TRBV5-1 combines with J gene TRBJ1-6; D gene ambiguous. This CDR3 has 16 residues. The germline V gene has CDR1 SGHRS and CDR2 YFSETQ. V lost 0 bases and J lost 0, with 7 bases in between. The DNA of the CDR3 is TGCGCCAGCAGCTTGGAGGAGAGCTCCTATAATTCACCCCTCCACTTT. This encodes CASSLEESSYNSPLHF.

This clonotype was detected ten times or more. Compared with germline, one end of the junction differs, possibly owing to a read error. This chain links TRBV23-1 with TRBJ1-1; D is undetermined. TRBV23-1 is known as an ORF, though its function is uncertain. The CDR3 is 15 amino acids. CDR3 region: CASSQSWFMNTEAFF. DNA for the CDR3: TGCGCCAGCAGCCAATCCTGGTTTATGAACACTGAAGCTTTCTTT.

This clonotype was detected ten times or more. The CDR3, as DNA: TGTGCCAGCAGCTTAAGCGGCGGGGACAGGGGTGGCTACACCTTC. This sequence encodes CASSLSGGDRGGYTF. The chain combines TRBV7-3 with TRBJ1-2, with TRBD1 matching 10 bases. V gave up 1 base and J gave up 7 bases; unmatched junction bases: 6. The CDR3 extends over 15 amino acids. The germline gives CDR1 SGHTA, CDR2 FQGTGA.

This clonotype has a count of ten or more. The chain is built from TRBV7-2 and TRBJ1-2; 12 bases are a match to TRBD1. Losses at the gene ends were 8 bases for V and 8 bases for J; bases not matched to a gene: 18. CDR3 length: 17 amino acids. Per germline, CDR1 SGHTA and CDR2 FQGNSA. This CDR3 is CASRTGTGGMLTWGYTF. CDR3 DNA sequence: TGTGCCAGCCGTACCGGGACAGGGGGCATGCTGACTTGGGGCTACACCTTC.

At least ten counts were recorded for this clonotype. This chain connects TRBV4-3 to TRBJ2-7, with D perhaps matching TRBD2 (5 bases). The V end lost 0 bases, the J end lost 0 bases, and 9 bases lay between the germline ends. The CDR3 length is 15 residues. Germline-derived CDR1 and CDR2 are LGHNA and YSLEER. Here the CDR3 DNA reads TGCGCCAGCAGCCAAGATCCTAGCCCCTCCTACGAGCAGTACTTC. It codes for CASSQDPSPSYEQYF.

This clonotype was counted ten times or more. The chain links TRBV14 to TRBJ2-4, with 9 bases lining up with TRBD2. The V and J ends lost 3 bases and 5 bases, in that order; junction bases with no gene match: 8. Germline loops: CDR1 SGHDN, CDR2 FVKESK. CDR3 size: 16 residues. CDR3 nucleotides: TGTGCCAGCAGCCAGAGGCCTCTAGCGGGGCAAAACATTCAGTACTTC. Its protein product is CASSQRPLAGQNIQYF.

This clonotype came up many times. This chain connects TRBV5-8 to TRBJ2-1, with D maybe TRBD1 (6 bases). Germline assignment: CDR1 SGHTS and CDR2 YDEGEE. The V end was cut by 4 bases, the J end by 11 bases, with 19 bases between. This CDR3 spans 14 amino acids. For the CDR3, the DNA is TGTGCCAGCAGCGAACCTACCTACAGGGTACAGCAGTTCTTC. The encoded protein is CASSEPTYRVQQFF.